These T cell receptor beta chains were read from a single sample in a study of T-cell memory formation after mild COVID-19. TCRdb processed the 5' RACE reads anew with MiXCR; each CDR3 protein has one entry. In the table there are about 110,000 distinct CDR3 sequences, around 17% of which are singletons. The sample taken for sequencing was PBMCs or a T cell subset sorted from them (not recorded which). The receptors shown here come from a man between 18 and 35 years old who had mild COVID-19 (a few samples of this study predate the infection). Cell type and time point are not known. CDR3s include the opening cysteine and the closing phenylalanine or tryptophan. A D gene is named only where the DNA matches it firmly. Some rows have no size entry. The others give once, few or many, or a class for an expanded clone.

clone_size	j_call	v_call	d_call	cdr3_aa	cdr3_nt
few	TRBJ1-6	TRBV10-3	NA	CAISESPGPNSPLHF	TGTGCCATCAGTGAGTCCCCAGGCCCCAATTCACCCCTCCACTTT
few	TRBJ2-2	TRBV5-4	NA	CASSRGQTGELFF	TGTGCCAGCAGCCGAGGACAGACCGGGGAGCTGTTTTTT
few	TRBJ2-5	TRBV14	TRBD2	CARREGETQYF	TGTGCCCGGAGGGAGGGGGAGACCCAGTACTTC
many	TRBJ2-3	TRBV18	NA	CASSPISTDTQYF	TGTGCCAGCTCACCAATTAGCACAGATACGCAGTATTTT
few	TRBJ1-3	TRBV5-4	NA	CASSLGAGNTIYF	TGTGCCAGCAGCTTGGGGGCTGGAAACACCATATATTTT
NA	TRBJ2-3	TRBV7-2	NA	CASSFYTGTDTQYF	TGTGCCAGCAGCTTTTACACAGGGACAGATACGCAGTATTTT
few	TRBJ2-3	TRBV6-5	TRBD2	CASSYWAGGLADTQYF	TGTGCCAGCAGTTACTGGGCGGGGGGGTTGGCAGATACGCAGTATTTT
NA	TRBJ2-1	TRBV18	TRBD2	CASSPQAGDTSSYNEQFF	TGTGCCAGCTCACCACAGGCGGGGGATACGAGCTCCTACAATGAGCAGTTCTTC
few	TRBJ2-5	TRBV10-2	TRBD2	CASRTSGGVETQYF	TGCGCCAGCAGGACTAGCGGGGGCGTGGAGACCCAGTACTTC
NA	TRBJ2-1	TRBV3-1	NA	CASSQPRGLGSYNEQFF	TGTGCCAGCAGCCAACCGCGAGGGCTGGGTTCCTACAATGAGCAGTTCTTC
few	TRBJ2-5	TRBV12-3/TRBV12-4	NA	CASSKGLETQYF	TGTGCCAGCAGTAAGGGGCTAGAGACCCAGTACTTC
few	TRBJ2-7	TRBV7-2	NA	CASSLVVSGDEQYF	TGTGCCAGCAGCTTAGTTGTTAGCGGAGACGAGCAGTACTTC
NA	TRBJ1-3	TRBV5-4	NA	CASSGGTISGNTIYF	TGTGCCAGCAGCGGCGGGACCATCTCTGGAAACACCATATATTTT
few	TRBJ2-5	TRBV28	NA	CASKGGGTSQETQYF	TGTGCCAGCAAGGGAGGGGGGACCTCTCAAGAGACCCAGTACTTC
NA	TRBJ1-1	TRBV7-6	NA	CASSSDSSTEAFF	TGTGCCAGCAGCTCGGACAGCAGCACTGAAGCTTTCTTT
NA	TRBJ1-5	TRBV12-3/TRBV12-4	NA	CASGPAGTRSNQPQHF	TGTGCCAGCGGACCAGCCGGGACAAGAAGCAATCAGCCCCAGCATTTT
few	TRBJ2-5	TRBV5-1	TRBD1	CASNAQLTGGGETQYF	TGCGCCAGCAACGCCCAACTCACAGGGGGCGGAGAGACCCAGTACTTC
few	TRBJ1-4	TRBV5-5	NA	CASSLAVGPEKLFF	TGTGCCAGCAGCTTGGCCGTAGGGCCGGAAAAACTGTTTTTT
NA	TRBJ1-3	TRBV7-2	NA	CASSHGRINTIYF	TGTGCCAGCAGCCATGGGCGTATAAACACCATATATTTT
NA	TRBJ1-4	TRBV7-9	NA	CASSPVQGEKLFF	TGTGCCAGCAGCCCCGTGCAGGGTGAAAAACTGTTTTTT
NA	TRBJ2-6	TRBV20-1	NA	CSARGPGANVLTF	TGCAGTGCCAGAGGCCCTGGGGCCAACGTCCTGACTTTC
NA	TRBJ2-2	TRBV6-2/TRBV6-3	NA	CASRNSLAGVLFF	TGTGCCAGCAGAAACTCTCTAGCCGGGGTGCTGTTTTTT
NA	TRBJ2-5	TRBV12-3/TRBV12-4	NA	CASSLIGIEETQYF	TGTGCCAGCAGTCTCATAGGCATCGAGGAGACCCAGTACTTC
once	TRBJ1-2	TRBV15	NA	CATSRSGGSGYGYTF	TGTGCCACCAGCAGGTCCGGGGGCAGTGGCTATGGCTACACCTTC
NA	TRBJ2-7	TRBV5-1	NA	CASSLWGTGGEQYF	TGCGCCAGCAGCTTGTGGGGGACGGGCGGGGAGCAGTACTTC
few	TRBJ2-5	TRBV5-1	NA	CASSLDGDQETQYF	TGCGCCAGCAGCTTGGACGGGGACCAAGAGACCCAGTACTTC